This TCR beta chain is from a study of T cell repertoires in cytomegalovirus infection (dated by TCRdb to the late 2010s). Describing the broader study: The peptide stimulations were aimed at well-studied HLA-B-restricted epitopes as well as recently identified HLA-C-restricted CMV epitopes, whose presentation resists viral immunomodulation. The HLA type of each donor mattered for the analysis, because public TCR beta signatures pointed to carriage of CMV infection along with the matching HLA type. Results and caveats for the whole study, not just this receptor: The ex vivo response was dominated by HLA-C-restricted CMV-specific TCR beta clonotypes, which also provided the single most frequent clonotype in two of eight donors. Cumulative frequency of public TCR beta family members discriminated carriers of CMV infection plus the relevant HLA type in this cohort and an independent approximately 340-donor cohort.

CDR1 and CDR2 (LNHDA, SQIVND) derive from the germline V gene (reference sequence). The CDR3 contains 13 residues, cysteine and phenylalanine counted. Only CDR3 DNA is held: 39 bases, read in frame from base 1. Trimming costs V 8 bases and J 6 bases, and their ends lie 14 bases apart. Interpreted using the paper, the treatment or condition label stands for: in vitro stimulation with specific CMV peptide epitopes to enrich CMV-specific T cells. Comments on this clonotype: There is no known antigen for this receptor. No base quality values were provided; no much bigger clone lies one nucleotide off.

Sequenced using an Illumina HiSeq 1500. TCRdb passed the public sequencing reads through fastp at Q25 and MiXCR, retaining productive beta sequences. Every CDR3 protein is listed once, alongside the most common genes and DNA of its rows. Present in this sample are under 450,000 distinct CDR3 sequences, about 34% of which were seen just once. The top ten constitute about 14% of the sample. The sequencing here drew on cultured PBMCs, taken from culture after CMV antigen stimulation. The chain is made from TRBV19 and TRBJ2-1; the D region possibly corresponds to TRBD1 (5 bases align). The TCR sequence derives from a human donor in good health (CMV status not recorded). Some clones in this sample may be carry-over from other donors' samples. The encoded CDR3 is CASAVQAGNEQFF. The DNA sequence follows: TGTGCCAGTGCCGTACAGGCCGGCAATGAGCAGTTCTTC.